This entry lists 12 T cell receptor beta chains sequenced from one sample in a study of persistence of HIV-infected CD4 T cells. The immunoSEQ assay was version 4, run in survey mode. Clones were sequenced by immunoSEQ multiplex PCR, and TCRdb holds only the in-frame ones, with some missing. The sample consists of some 58,000 clones, 65% to 75% of them appearing once. Their recognized antigens are unknown. The stimulus was an HIV-1 Gag 15-mer peptide pool, 0.85 to 1 ug/peptide/mL. CD40L/CD69 double-negative CD45RO-high memory CD4+ T cells were collected. The sequencing used CD4+ T cells sorted from PBMCs after roughly 17-hour stimulation, collected from a patient who received antiretroviral therapy. These receptors were obtained from an adult man with HIV who was CMV-seropositive.

The chain employs TRBV9 and TRBJ1-4; possible D gene TRBD1, 6 bases. Trimming cost V 0 bases and J 0 bases, with 12 bases left between them. The CDR3 has 17 residues. Germline lookup yields CDR1 SGDLS and CDR2 YYNGEE. The CDR3 sequence: CASSVGRGQSTNEKLFF. The CDR3 coding sequence is TGTGCCAGCAGCGTAGGTCGTGGACAGTCAACTAATGAAAAACTGTTTTTT.

Here the CDR3 reads CASSSVGSGYTF. In DNA, the CDR3 is TGTGCCAGCAGCTCCGTGGGCTCGGGCTACACCTTC. This sequence joins TRBV27 and TRBJ1-2, with D unclear. This CDR3 is 12 amino acids long. Germline lookup yields CDR1 MNHEY and CDR2 SMNVEV (reference sequence). The germline V and J ends were trimmed by 6 bases and 8 bases, with 13 bases remaining between them.

The chain is built from TRBV13 and TRBJ2-3; 8 bases match TRBD1. V shed 8 bases and J 4 bases; nucleotides not matched to a gene: 5. Germline V gene data show CDR1 as PRHDT and CDR2 as FYEKMQ (reference sequence). The CDR3 totals 13 residues. CDR3 sequence (DNA): TGTGCCAGCGGGAAACAGGGGGCAGATACGCAGTATTTT. Protein: CASGKQGADTQYF.

J is TRBJ2-7 and V is TRBV7-9; 8 bases agree with TRBD2. This CDR3 has 14 residues. CDR1 and CDR2 (germline): SEHNR, FQNEAQ (reference sequence). Trimming removed 2 bases from V and 6 bases from J; junction bases left unmatched: 6. Here the CDR3 DNA reads TGTGCCAGCAGCTTACTAGCGGGCCCCCTCGAGCAGTACTTC. Its protein is CASSLLAGPLEQYF.

The chain has TRBV27 and TRBJ1-5, with 8 bases fitting TRBD1. Germline trimming cut 0 bases from V and 3 bases from J; bases unmatched to any gene: 1. This CDR3 has 15 residues. CDR1 is MNHEY and CDR2 is SMNVEV in the germline V gene (reference sequence). CDR3 DNA: TGTGCCAGCAGTTTATCGGGACAGGTCAATCAGCCCCAGCATTTT. Translating it yields CASSLSGQVNQPQHF.

The chain uses TRBV3-1 (or the pseudogene TRBV3-2) and TRBJ1-1; D not resolved. The germline CDR1 and CDR2 sequences are LGHDT and YNNKEL (reference sequence). V shed 3 bases and J shed 6 bases, with 8 bases lying between them. This CDR3 region has 12 residues. The CDR3 loop reads CASSQGLAEAFF. CDR3 DNA: TGTGCCAGCAGCCAGGGATTGGCTGAAGCTTTCTTT.

The rearrangement links TRBV18 to TRBJ1-3; D perhaps matches TRBD1 (5 bases). The V gene's germline CDR1 is KGHSH and CDR2 LQKENI. Trimming stripped 5 bases from V and 4 bases from J, with 12 bases between. There are 14 residues in the CDR3. CDR3 nucleotides: TGTGCCAGCTCAGCCGGGACGGGAGGAAACACCATATATTTT. Protein: CASSAGTGGNTIYF.

The chain links TRBV24-1 to TRBJ1-2; D gene uncertain. V was pared by 0 bases and J by 7 bases, with 8 bases between. The CDR3 extends over 13 amino acids. Germline V lookup: CDR1 KGHDR, CDR2 SFDVKD. This CDR3 reads CATSDLRSRGYTF. As DNA, the CDR3 is TGTGCCACCAGTGATTTGAGATCCCGTGGCTACACCTTC.

CDR3: CASSGQGSYNEQFF. The CDR3 DNA is TGTGCCAGCAGTGGACAGGGTTCCTACAATGAGCAGTTCTTC. This chain connects TRBV2 to TRBJ2-1; 7 nucleotides match TRBD1. This CDR3 has 14 amino acids. The germline CDR1 and CDR2 sequences are SNHLY and FYNNEI. The V gene end was trimmed by 4 bases and the J gene end by 1 base; junction bases not matched to a gene: 1. Combining the CDR3 with reference TRBV2 and TRBJ2-1 gives the whole variable domain EPEVTQTPSHQVTQMGQEVILRCVPISNHLYFYWYRQILGQKVEFLVSFYNNEISEKSEIFDDQFSVERPDGSNFTLKIRSTKLEDSAMYFCASSGQGSYNEQFFGPGTRLTVL.

The CDR3 sequence is CASSLAGRQNTGELFF. The CDR3 DNA sequence: TGTGCCAGCAGCTTGGCTGGGAGGCAGAACACCGGGGAGCTGTTTTTT. The genes are TRBV5-4 and TRBJ2-2, with D perhaps matching TRBD2 (6 bases). The CDR3 has 16 residues. V was clipped by 0 bases and J by 1 base, with 10 bases between them. CDR1 is SGHNT and CDR2 is YYREEE in the germline V gene (reference sequence).

This clone came up a few times. V is TRBV7-8 and J is TRBJ1-6; 8 positions match TRBD1. The CDR3 sequence is 14 residues long. CDR1 and CDR2 from the germline V gene are SGHVS and FQNEAQ. Unmatched junction bases numbered 2, after V lost 3 bases and J lost 7 bases. DNA for the CDR3: TGTGCCAGCAGCTTCGGACAGGGAAATTCACCCCTCCACTTT. Protein product: CASSFGQGNSPLHF.

The chain links TRBV19 to TRBJ2-7, with 10 positions matching TRBD1. After removal of 3 bases from V and 5 bases from J, the junction contained 13 bases not matched to a gene. Per germline, CDR1 LNHDA and CDR2 SQIVND (reference sequence). This CDR3 is built from 17 residues. CDR3 sequence (DNA): TGTGCCAGTAGTATCAGGACAGGGGGATTTAGCTCAGACGAGCAGTACTTC. Translated, it gives CASSIRTGGFSSDEQYF.